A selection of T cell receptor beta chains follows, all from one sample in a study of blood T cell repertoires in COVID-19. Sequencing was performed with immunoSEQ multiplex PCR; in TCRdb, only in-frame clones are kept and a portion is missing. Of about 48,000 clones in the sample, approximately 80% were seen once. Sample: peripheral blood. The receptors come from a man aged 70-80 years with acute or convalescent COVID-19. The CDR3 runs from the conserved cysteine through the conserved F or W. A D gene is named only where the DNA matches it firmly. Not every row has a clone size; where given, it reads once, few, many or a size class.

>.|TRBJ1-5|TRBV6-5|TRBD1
CASSPGTAYQPQHF
TGTGCCAGCAGCCCCGGGACAGCCTATCAGCCCCAGCATTTT
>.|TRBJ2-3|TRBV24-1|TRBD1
CATSDLPDRGRDTQYF
TGTGCCACCAGTGACCTCCCGGACAGGGGTAGGGATACGCAGTATTTT
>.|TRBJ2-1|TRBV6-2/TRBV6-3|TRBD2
CASSFDLRTSGVDEQFF
TGTGCCAGCAGTTTCGACCTAAGGACTAGCGGGGTCGATGAGCAGTTCTTC
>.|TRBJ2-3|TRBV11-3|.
CASSLGKGVGSTDTQYF
TGTGCCAGCAGCTTAGGAAAAGGGGTCGGGAGCACAGATACGCAGTATTTT
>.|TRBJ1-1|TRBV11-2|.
CASSKAGRTGQNTEAFF
TGTGCCAGCAGCAAAGCCGGACGAACAGGTCAGAACACTGAAGCTTTCTTT
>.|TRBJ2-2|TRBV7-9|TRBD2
CASSLDLAGNTGELFF
TGTGCCAGCAGCTTAGACCTAGCGGGGAACACCGGGGAGCTGTTTTTT
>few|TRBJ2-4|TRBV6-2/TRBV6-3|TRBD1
CASSRHRDRENIQYF
TGTGCCAGCAGTCGCCACCGGGACAGGGAAAACATTCAGTACTTC
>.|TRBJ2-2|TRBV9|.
CATSPAGYTGELFF
TGTGCCACCTCGCCGGCAGGGTACACCGGGGAGCTGTTTTTT
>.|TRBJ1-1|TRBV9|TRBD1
CASSVGQGQGDVFF
TGTGCCAGCAGCGTAGGCCAAGGACAGGGCGATGTTTTCTTT
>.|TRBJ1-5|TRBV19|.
CASASSAARSNQPQHF
TGTGCCAGCGCCTCTTCGGCGGCGAGGAGCAATCAGCCCCAGCATTTT
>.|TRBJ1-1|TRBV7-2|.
CASSLDRNTEAFF
TGTGCCAGCAGCTTAGATAGGAACACTGAAGCTTTCTTT
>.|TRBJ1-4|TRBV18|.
CASSPRGSDEKLFF
TGTGCCAGCTCACCACGAGGGTCGGATGAAAAACTGTTTTTT
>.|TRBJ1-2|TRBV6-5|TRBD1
CASSSAGGNYGYTF
TGTGCCAGCAGTTCTGCAGGGGGTAACTATGGCTACACCTTC
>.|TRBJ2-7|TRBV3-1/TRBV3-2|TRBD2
CASSQNGGGPEQYF
TGTGCCAGCAGCCAAAATGGGGGAGGGCCCGAGCAGTACTTC
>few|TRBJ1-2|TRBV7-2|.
CASSLVQGQGYTF
TGTGCCAGCAGCTTAGTTCAGGGACAAGGCTACACCTTC
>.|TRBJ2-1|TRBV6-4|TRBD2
CASSDSRGGGQFF
TGTGCCAGCAGTGACTCGAGGGGCGGGGGACAGTTCTTC
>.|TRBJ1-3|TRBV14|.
CASSLRGSRNTIYF
TGTGCCAGCAGCCTCAGGGGCTCCCGAAACACCATATATTTT
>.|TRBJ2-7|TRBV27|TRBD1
CASSLTGAYEQYF
TGTGCCAGCAGTTTAACAGGGGCTTACGAGCAGTACTTC
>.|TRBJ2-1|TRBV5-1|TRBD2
CASSPTMTSGGYNEQFF
TGCGCCAGCAGCCCAACCATGACTAGCGGGGGGTACAATGAGCAGTTCTTC
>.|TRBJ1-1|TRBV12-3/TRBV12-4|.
CASSPWGGTEAFF
TGTGCCAGCAGTCCCTGGGGCGGCACTGAAGCTTTCTTT
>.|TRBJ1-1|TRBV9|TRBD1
CASSVAYRGTEAFF
TGTGCCAGCAGCGTAGCGTACAGGGGCACTGAAGCTTTCTTT
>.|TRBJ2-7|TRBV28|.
CASNMGGQSYEQYF
TGTGCCAGCAATATGGGGGGTCAATCCTACGAGCAGTACTTC